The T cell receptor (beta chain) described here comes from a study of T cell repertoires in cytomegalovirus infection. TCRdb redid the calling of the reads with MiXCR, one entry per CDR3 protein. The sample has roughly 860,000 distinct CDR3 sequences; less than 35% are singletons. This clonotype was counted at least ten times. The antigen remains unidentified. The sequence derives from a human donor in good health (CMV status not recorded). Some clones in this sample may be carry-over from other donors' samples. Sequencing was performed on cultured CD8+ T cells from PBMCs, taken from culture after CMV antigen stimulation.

The CDR3 here is CASSPPGRGIPDTQYF. The DNA of the CDR3 is TGTGCCAGCAGCCCACCGGGCAGGGGGATACCAGATACGCAGTATTTT. This chain connects TRBV7-2 to TRBJ2-3; 7 bases map to TRBD1. This CDR3 is built from 16 residues. V trimming: 5 bases; J trimming: 4 bases; junction bases outside the gene matches: 12. Germline CDR1 is SGHTA and CDR2 is FQGNSA.